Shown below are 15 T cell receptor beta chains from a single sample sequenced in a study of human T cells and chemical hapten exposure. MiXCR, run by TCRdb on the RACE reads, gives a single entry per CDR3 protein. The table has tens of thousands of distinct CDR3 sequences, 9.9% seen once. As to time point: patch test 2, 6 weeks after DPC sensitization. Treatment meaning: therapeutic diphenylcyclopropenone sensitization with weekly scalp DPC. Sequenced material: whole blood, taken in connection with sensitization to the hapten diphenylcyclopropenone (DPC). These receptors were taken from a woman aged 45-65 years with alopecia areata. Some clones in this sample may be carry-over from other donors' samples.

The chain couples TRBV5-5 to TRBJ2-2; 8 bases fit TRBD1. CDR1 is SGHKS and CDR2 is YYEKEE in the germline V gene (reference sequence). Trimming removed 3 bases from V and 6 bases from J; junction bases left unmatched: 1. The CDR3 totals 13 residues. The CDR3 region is CASSSQGAGELFF. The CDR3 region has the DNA TGTGCCAGCAGCTCACAGGGGGCCGGGGAGCTGTTTTTT.

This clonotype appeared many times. CDR3 sequence (DNA): TGTGCAAGTCGCTCGGAGAAAGGGAGCTCCTATAATTCACCCCTCCACTTT. It yields the protein CASRSEKGSSYNSPLHF. The chain links TRBV12-2 to TRBJ1-6. TRBV12-2 is recorded as a pseudogene. The CDR3 sequence is 17 residues long.

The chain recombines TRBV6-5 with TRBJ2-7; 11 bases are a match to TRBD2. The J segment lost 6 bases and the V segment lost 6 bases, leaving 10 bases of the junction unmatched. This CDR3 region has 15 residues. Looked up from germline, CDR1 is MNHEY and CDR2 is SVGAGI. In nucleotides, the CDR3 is TGTGCCAGCAGACGTGGGACTAGCGGCGTCCGCGAGCAGTACTTC. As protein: CASRRGTSGVREQYF.

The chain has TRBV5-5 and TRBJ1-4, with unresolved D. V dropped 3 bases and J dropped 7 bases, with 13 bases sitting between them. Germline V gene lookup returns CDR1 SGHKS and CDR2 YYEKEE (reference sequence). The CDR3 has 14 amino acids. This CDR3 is CASSYRISSEKLFF. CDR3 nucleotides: TGTGCCAGCAGCTACCGCATATCAAGTGAAAAACTGTTTTTT.

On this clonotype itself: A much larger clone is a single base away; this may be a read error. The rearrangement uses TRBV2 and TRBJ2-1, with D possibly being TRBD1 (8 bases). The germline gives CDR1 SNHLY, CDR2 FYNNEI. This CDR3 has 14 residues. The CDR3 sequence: CVSLQGGSYNEQFF. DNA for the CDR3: TGTGTCAGCCTACAGGGGGGGTCCTACAATGAGCAGTTCTTC.

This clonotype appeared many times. The CDR3 nucleotides read TGCAGTGCTAGTGGCAACCTAGCCGAAGCTTTCTTT. It is translated as CSASGNLAEAFF. V gene TRBV20-1 combines with J gene TRBJ1-1, with D uncertain. V lost 3 bases to trimming and J lost 8 bases, with 13 bases between them. Germline-derived CDR1 and CDR2 are DFQATT and SNEGSKA (reference sequence). The CDR3 runs to 12 residues.

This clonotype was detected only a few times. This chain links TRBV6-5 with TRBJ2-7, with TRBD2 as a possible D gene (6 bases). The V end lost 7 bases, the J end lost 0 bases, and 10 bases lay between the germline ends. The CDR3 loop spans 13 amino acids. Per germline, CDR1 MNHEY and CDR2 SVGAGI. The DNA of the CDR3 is TGTGCCAGCACCTTCGGGAGCTCCTACGAGCAGTACTTC. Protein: CASTFGSSYEQYF.

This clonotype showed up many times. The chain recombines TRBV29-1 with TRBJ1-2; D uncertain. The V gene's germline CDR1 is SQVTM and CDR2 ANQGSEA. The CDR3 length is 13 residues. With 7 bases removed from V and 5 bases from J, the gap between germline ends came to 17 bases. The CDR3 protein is CSAPGEGRYGYTF. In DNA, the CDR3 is TGCAGCGCTCCTGGTGAAGGGCGGTATGGCTACACCTTC. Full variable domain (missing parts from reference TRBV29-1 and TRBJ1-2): SAVISQKPSRDICQRGTSLTIQCQVDSQVTMMFWYRQQPGQSLTLIATANQGSEATYESGFVIDKFPISRPNLTFSTLTVSNMSPEDSSIYLCSAPGEGRYGYTFGSGTRLTVV.

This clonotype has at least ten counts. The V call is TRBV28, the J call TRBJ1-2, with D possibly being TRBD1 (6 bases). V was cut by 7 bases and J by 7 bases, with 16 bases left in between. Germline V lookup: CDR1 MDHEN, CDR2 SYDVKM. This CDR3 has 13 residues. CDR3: CASIPGEKGGYTF. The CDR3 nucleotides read TGTGCCAGCATACCAGGGGAGAAGGGTGGCTACACCTTC.

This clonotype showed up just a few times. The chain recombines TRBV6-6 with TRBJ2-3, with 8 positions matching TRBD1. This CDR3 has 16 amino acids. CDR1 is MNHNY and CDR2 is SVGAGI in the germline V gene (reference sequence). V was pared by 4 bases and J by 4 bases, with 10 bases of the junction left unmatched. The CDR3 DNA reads TGTGCCAGCAGTTCCCCGACAGGGGCGGGCTCAGATACGCAGTATTTT. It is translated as CASSSPTGAGSDTQYF.

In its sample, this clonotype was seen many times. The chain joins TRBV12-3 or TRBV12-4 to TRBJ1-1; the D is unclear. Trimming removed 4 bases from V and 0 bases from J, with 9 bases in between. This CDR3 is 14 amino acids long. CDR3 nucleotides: TGTGCCAGCAGTTACAGCGTTATGAACACTGAAGCTTTCTTT. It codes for CASSYSVMNTEAFF.

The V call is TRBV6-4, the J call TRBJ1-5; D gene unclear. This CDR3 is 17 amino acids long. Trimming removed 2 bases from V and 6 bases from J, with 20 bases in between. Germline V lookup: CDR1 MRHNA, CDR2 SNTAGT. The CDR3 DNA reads TGTGCCAGCAGTGACACCCCCGGGTCTGGCCGAACTCAGCCCCAGCATTTT. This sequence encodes CASSDTPGSGRTQPQHF.

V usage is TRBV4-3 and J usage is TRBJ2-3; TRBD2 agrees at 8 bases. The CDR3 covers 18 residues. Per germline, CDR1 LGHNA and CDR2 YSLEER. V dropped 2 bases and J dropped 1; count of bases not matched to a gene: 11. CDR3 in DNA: TGCGCCAGCAGCCAAAGGGGACTCGCGGGGGGAGGCACAGATACGCAGTATTTT. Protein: CASSQRGLAGGGTDTQYF.

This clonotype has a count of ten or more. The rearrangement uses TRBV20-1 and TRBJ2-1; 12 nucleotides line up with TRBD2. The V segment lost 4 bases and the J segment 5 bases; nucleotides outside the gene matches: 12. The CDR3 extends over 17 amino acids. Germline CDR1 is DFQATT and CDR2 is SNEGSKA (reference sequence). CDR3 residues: CSATTPQRTSGNNEQFF. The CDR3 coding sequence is TGCAGTGCTACCACGCCTCAAAGGACTAGCGGGAACAATGAGCAGTTCTTC.

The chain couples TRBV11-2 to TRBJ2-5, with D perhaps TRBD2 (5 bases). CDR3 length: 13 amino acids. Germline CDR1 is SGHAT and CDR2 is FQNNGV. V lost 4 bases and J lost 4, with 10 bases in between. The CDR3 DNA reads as TGTGCCAGCAGCTCCCCGGGGAGAGAGACCCAGTACTTC. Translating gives CASSSPGRETQYF.